Listed below are T cell receptor beta chains from one sample, sequenced in a study of response to subunit inactivated influenza vaccine. Each CDR3 protein gets one entry after TCRdb re-called the RT-PCR reads with MiXCR. The sample includes 280,000 or so distinct CDR3 sequences, about a fifth seen only once; the top ten take 10% to 13%. Here the sequenced sample was PBMCs from blood, taken about 20 months after vaccination. The receptors shown here come from a man aged 50-75 years who received an inactivated influenza vaccine. Both conserved end residues are part of each CDR3. The D gene is left open where the match is weak. Clone sizes are given selectively: once, few, many, or a class where the clone is expanded.

cdr3_nt: TGCAGTGCCCCAGGGGAGGGGAACACTGAAGCTTTCTTT
cdr3_aa: CSAPGEGNTEAFF
clone_size: many
v_call: TRBV20-1
d_call: NA
j_call: TRBJ1-1

cdr3_nt: TGCAGTGCTAGATCTATAGCGGTAGTCTTATACGAGCAGTACTTC
cdr3_aa: CSARSIAVVLYEQYF
clone_size: few
v_call: TRBV20-1
d_call: NA
j_call: TRBJ2-7

cdr3_nt: TGTGCCAGCAGTGGCGTAGGGTTTACCGAGCAGTACTTC
cdr3_aa: CASSGVGFTEQYF
clone_size: NA
v_call: TRBV28
d_call: NA
j_call: TRBJ2-7

cdr3_nt: TGTGCCAGCAGTCAACAGGGTTACTATGGCTACACCTTC
cdr3_aa: CASSQQGYYGYTF
clone_size: NA
v_call: TRBV6-1
d_call: NA
j_call: TRBJ1-2

cdr3_nt: TGTGCCATCAGTGAGACGGGGACCCGGGCGACAGGGCAGGGGTATGGCTACACCTTC
cdr3_aa: CAISETGTRATGQGYGYTF
clone_size: many
v_call: TRBV10-3
d_call: TRBD1
j_call: TRBJ1-2

cdr3_nt: TGTGCCAGCAGTCCCCCGGCCGGGGAGCTGTTTTTT
cdr3_aa: CASSPPAGELFF
clone_size: few
v_call: TRBV12-3/TRBV12-4
d_call: NA
j_call: TRBJ2-2

cdr3_nt: TGTGCCAGCTCACTCCAAACTAGCGGGAGTTCCCACAATGAGCAGTTCTTC
cdr3_aa: CASSLQTSGSSHNEQFF
clone_size: few
v_call: TRBV18
d_call: TRBD2
j_call: TRBJ2-1

cdr3_nt: TGTGCCAGTAGTATCCTCGGCCACTCCTATAATTCACCCCTCCACTTT
cdr3_aa: CASSILGHSYNSPLHF
clone_size: NA
v_call: TRBV19
d_call: NA
j_call: TRBJ1-6

cdr3_nt: TGTGCCAGCAGTTGGGCCGGGGCAACTAATGAAAAACTGTTTTTT
cdr3_aa: CASSWAGATNEKLFF
clone_size: NA
v_call: TRBV28
d_call: NA
j_call: TRBJ1-4

cdr3_nt: TGTGCCAGCAGGAAGGGACCCCACGAAGCGGTACCCGGGGCCAACGTCCTGACTTTC
cdr3_aa: CASRKGPHEAVPGANVLTF
clone_size: few
v_call: TRBV6-1
d_call: NA
j_call: TRBJ2-6

cdr3_nt: TGCGCCAGCAGCTTGCCGGGGAAGAACACTGAAGCTTTCTTT
cdr3_aa: CASSLPGKNTEAFF
clone_size: many
v_call: TRBV5-1
d_call: NA
j_call: TRBJ1-1

cdr3_nt: TGTGCCAGCAGACACCCGCTTTGGGGGCAGGGGTATGGCTACACCTTC
cdr3_aa: CASRHPLWGQGYGYTF
clone_size: NA
v_call: TRBV12-3/TRBV12-4
d_call: NA
j_call: TRBJ1-2

cdr3_nt: TGTGCCAGCAGCCAAGAAACTGAAGCTTTCTTT
cdr3_aa: CASSQETEAFF
clone_size: NA
v_call: TRBV3-1
d_call: NA
j_call: TRBJ1-1

cdr3_nt: TGTGCCAGCAGTCCCCGCAGGACCAATTCACCCCTCCACTTT
cdr3_aa: CASSPRRTNSPLHF
clone_size: few
v_call: TRBV6-1
d_call: NA
j_call: TRBJ1-6

cdr3_nt: TGTGCCAGCAGCCGGAGCGGGCAGGGGAGTCAGCATTTT
cdr3_aa: CASSRSGQGSQHF
clone_size: many
v_call: TRBV7-9
d_call: NA
j_call: TRBJ1-5

cdr3_nt: TGCGCCAGCAGCCAAGAGCGCAGTATAAACACTGAAGCTTTCTTT
cdr3_aa: CASSQERSINTEAFF
clone_size: NA
v_call: TRBV4-3
d_call: NA
j_call: TRBJ1-1

cdr3_nt: TGTGCCAGCAGCTTAGGTTTGGGGGGCGCCACTTCAAGAGAGACCCAGTACTTC
cdr3_aa: CASSLGLGGATSRETQYF
clone_size: NA
v_call: TRBV11-1
d_call: NA
j_call: TRBJ2-5

cdr3_nt: TGTGCCAGCAGCCTCCGGGACAGGGGCCTATGGGATACGCAGTATTTT
cdr3_aa: CASSLRDRGLWDTQYF
clone_size: once
v_call: TRBV6-1
d_call: TRBD1
j_call: TRBJ2-3

cdr3_nt: TGCGCCAGCAGGGCCCTGGCCGACTCCTACAATGAGCAGTTCTTC
cdr3_aa: CASRALADSYNEQFF
clone_size: few
v_call: TRBV5-1
d_call: NA
j_call: TRBJ2-1

cdr3_nt: TGTGCCAGCAGCTTGGCCGAAAACTCCTACGAGCAGTACTTC
cdr3_aa: CASSLAENSYEQYF
clone_size: few
v_call: TRBV5-6
d_call: NA
j_call: TRBJ2-7

cdr3_nt: NA
cdr3_aa: CASSLARKNCFF
clone_size: few
v_call: TRBV5-1
d_call: NA
j_call: TRBJ1-4

cdr3_nt: TGTGCCAGCAGTTTATTAAGGACAGGGACGGGCAATCAGCCCCAGCATTTT
cdr3_aa: CASSLLRTGTGNQPQHF
clone_size: many
v_call: TRBV28
d_call: TRBD1
j_call: TRBJ1-5

cdr3_nt: TGTGCCTGCCGCCCTGGACCCCAGAACACCGGGGAGCTGTTTTTT
cdr3_aa: CACRPGPQNTGELFF
clone_size: NA
v_call: TRBV30
d_call: NA
j_call: TRBJ2-2

cdr3_nt: TGTGCCAGCAGCTTACCTAGCCCAACCGGGGAGCTGTTTTTT
cdr3_aa: CASSLPSPTGELFF
clone_size: few
v_call: TRBV7-6
d_call: NA
j_call: TRBJ2-2

cdr3_nt: TGCAGTGCTAGACGATGGACTATCTCTCTGGAGACCCAGTACTTC
cdr3_aa: CSARRWTISLETQYF
clone_size: few
v_call: TRBV20-1
d_call: NA
j_call: TRBJ2-5

cdr3_nt: TGTGCCACCAGTGAAGCCGGGACAGTTTCACCCCTCCACTTT
cdr3_aa: CATSEAGTVSPLHF
clone_size: many
v_call: TRBV24-1
d_call: TRBD1
j_call: TRBJ1-6

cdr3_nt: TGTGCCAGCTCAACCGGGACAGGGGTGTACACAGATACGCAGTATTTT
cdr3_aa: CASSTGTGVYTDTQYF
clone_size: NA
v_call: TRBV18
d_call: TRBD1
j_call: TRBJ2-3

cdr3_nt: TGTGCCAGCACTTTAGGGACTAGCGGGGGATACAATGAGCAGTTCTTC
cdr3_aa: CASTLGTSGGYNEQFF
clone_size: few
v_call: TRBV28
d_call: TRBD2
j_call: TRBJ2-1

cdr3_nt: TGTGCCAGCAGCCCGACAGGGTGGCAAGAGACCCAGTACTTC
cdr3_aa: CASSPTGWQETQYF
clone_size: few
v_call: TRBV5-4
d_call: TRBD1
j_call: TRBJ2-5

cdr3_nt: TGTGCCAGCAGCCAAGATACCGCAGGGGTCTATGGCTACACCTTC
cdr3_aa: CASSQDTAGVYGYTF
clone_size: many
v_call: TRBV3-1
d_call: NA
j_call: TRBJ1-2

cdr3_nt: TGTGCCAGCAGCTTAGAACACTCCCATCAGTACTTC
cdr3_aa: CASSLEHSHQYF
clone_size: few
v_call: TRBV7-9
d_call: NA
j_call: TRBJ2-4

cdr3_nt: TGTGCCAGCAGCCAAGGGAGACAGGGTAGTTCCGAGCAGTACTTC
cdr3_aa: CASSQGRQGSSEQYF
clone_size: NA
v_call: TRBV11-2
d_call: TRBD1
j_call: TRBJ2-7

cdr3_nt: TGTGCCAGCAGTCCCAGGGATAACACTGAAGCTTTCTTT
cdr3_aa: CASSPRDNTEAFF
clone_size: NA
v_call: TRBV12-3/TRBV12-4
d_call: NA
j_call: TRBJ1-1

cdr3_nt: TGTGCCAGCAGTTACCCAACGACCCATTTGGGTTCACCCCTCCACTTT
cdr3_aa: CASSYPTTHLGSPLHF
clone_size: many
v_call: TRBV6-2/TRBV6-3
d_call: NA
j_call: TRBJ1-6

cdr3_nt: TGTGCCAGCAGAAAGACTAGCGGGGGTGCCTACGAGCAGTACTTC
cdr3_aa: CASRKTSGGAYEQYF
clone_size: NA
v_call: TRBV6-1
d_call: TRBD2
j_call: TRBJ2-7

cdr3_nt: TGTGCCAGCACAAAGAACGTGGCAGTTGCGCCCAGAGAGACCCAGTACTTC
cdr3_aa: CASTKNVAVAPRETQYF
clone_size: NA
v_call: TRBV18
d_call: NA
j_call: TRBJ2-5

cdr3_nt: TGTGCCAGCACCGTCACGGGACGGACGAATGAAAAACTGTTTTTT
cdr3_aa: CASTVTGRTNEKLFF
clone_size: NA
v_call: TRBV2
d_call: NA
j_call: TRBJ1-4

cdr3_nt: TGCGCCAGCAGCCAAGTAGTAAGCTCCTACAATGAGCAGTTCTTC
cdr3_aa: CASSQVVSSYNEQFF
clone_size: NA
v_call: TRBV4-3
d_call: NA
j_call: TRBJ2-1

cdr3_nt: TGTGCCAGCAGTCGGGAGGGCCAGTACGAGCAGTACTTC
cdr3_aa: CASSREGQYEQYF
clone_size: few
v_call: TRBV2
d_call: TRBD2
j_call: TRBJ2-7

cdr3_nt: TGTGCCAGCAGCGAGACAGGGGTTGGGAAAGTCTTCTTC
cdr3_aa: CASSETGVGKVFF
clone_size: NA
v_call: TRBV6-6
d_call: TRBD1
j_call: TRBJ2-1

cdr3_nt: TGTGCCAGCAGTTTAGCGCGGGGGAACACTGAAGCTTTCTTT
cdr3_aa: CASSLARGNTEAFF
clone_size: many
v_call: TRBV12-3/TRBV12-4
d_call: NA
j_call: TRBJ1-1

cdr3_nt: TGCAGTGCTAGCCGAGGACAGGGCCAAGAGACCCAGTACTTC
cdr3_aa: CSASRGQGQETQYF
clone_size: NA
v_call: TRBV20-1
d_call: TRBD1
j_call: TRBJ2-5

cdr3_nt: TGTGCCAGCAGTTACGACCAGCCATTGAGCACTGAAGCTTTCTTT
cdr3_aa: CASSYDQPLSTEAFF
clone_size: NA
v_call: TRBV6-5
d_call: NA
j_call: TRBJ1-1

cdr3_nt: TGTGCCAGCAGTCCGGTCGGGGGCCGGGCAGATACGCAGTATTTT
cdr3_aa: CASSPVGGRADTQYF
clone_size: NA
v_call: TRBV12-3/TRBV12-4
d_call: NA
j_call: TRBJ2-3

cdr3_nt: TGTGCCTGCAGCAAAGATGCGTATCTAGCGGGGGGGCAAGAGACCCAGTACTTC
cdr3_aa: CACSKDAYLAGGQETQYF
clone_size: NA
v_call: TRBV3-1
d_call: TRBD2
j_call: TRBJ2-5

cdr3_nt: TGTGCCAGCAGCACCCGGACGGGTAGAAGCACAGATACGCAGTATTTT
cdr3_aa: CASSTRTGRSTDTQYF
clone_size: NA
v_call: TRBV7-2
d_call: NA
j_call: TRBJ2-3

cdr3_nt: TGCAGTGCTAGTGTTAGCGGGCGCAAGACCCAGTACTTC
cdr3_aa: CSASVSGRKTQYF
clone_size: few
v_call: TRBV20-1
d_call: TRBD2
j_call: TRBJ2-5

cdr3_nt: TGTGCCAGCAGTCTCTCCGGGACAGGGAACACTGAAGCTTTCTTT
cdr3_aa: CASSLSGTGNTEAFF
clone_size: many
v_call: TRBV12-3/TRBV12-4
d_call: TRBD1
j_call: TRBJ1-1

cdr3_nt: TGTGCCAGCAGAGGGGACAGTCCCAATCAGCCCCAGCATTTT
cdr3_aa: CASRGDSPNQPQHF
clone_size: few
v_call: TRBV6-1
d_call: TRBD1
j_call: TRBJ1-5

cdr3_nt: TGCAGTGCTAGAGACCAGCGGGGGCAGTTCTTC
cdr3_aa: CSARDQRGQFF
clone_size: few
v_call: TRBV20-1
d_call: TRBD2
j_call: TRBJ2-1

cdr3_nt: TGTGCCAGCAGCCAAACGTGGGGGAGGAACACCGGGGAGCTGTTTTTT
cdr3_aa: CASSQTWGRNTGELFF
clone_size: NA
v_call: TRBV3-1
d_call: NA
j_call: TRBJ2-2

cdr3_nt: TGTGCCAGCAGTTACTCGACAGGGAGAGGCACTGAAGCTTTCTTT
cdr3_aa: CASSYSTGRGTEAFF
clone_size: many
v_call: TRBV6-2/TRBV6-3
d_call: TRBD1
j_call: TRBJ1-1

cdr3_nt: TGTGCCAGCAGTCACAGGGGGTACACCTACGAGCAGTACTTC
cdr3_aa: CASSHRGYTYEQYF
clone_size: NA
v_call: TRBV7-8
d_call: TRBD1
j_call: TRBJ2-7

cdr3_nt: TGTGCCAGCAAGAAAAGGGGGGCCGCCGCAGATACGCAGTATTTT
cdr3_aa: CASKKRGAAADTQYF
clone_size: NA
v_call: TRBV2
d_call: NA
j_call: TRBJ2-3